This T cell receptor beta chain was documented in a study of shared clonotypes between healthy human individuals. The naive CD8 population came from CD45RO-negative cells selected for CCR7, without terminally differentiated effector memory CD45RA+ cells. There are 19 residues in the CDR3. V lost 3 bases, J lost 4 bases, and 17 bases stayed unmatched. Germline assignment: CDR1 SNHLY and CDR2 FYNNEI. Sequenced by immunoSEQ multiplex PCR; TCRdb stores in-frame clones only, minus some. The data contain 800,000 to 950,000 clones, 96% of them singletons. Of note for this clone: Its antigen is undetermined.

Study results and limitations: Against clonotypes common to all four donors, non-shared ones had lower generation probabilities.

The chain recombines TRBV2 with TRBJ1-2, with 10 nucleotides matching TRBD1. This clonotype originated in a man aged 30 to 39 in good health. The sequencing sample was made of naive CD8+ T cells sorted from blood. DNA of the CDR3: TGTGCCAGCAGTGATAAGGAGTTCGGGACAGGGGCTTGGAGCTATGGCTACACCTTC. This codes for CASSDKEFGTGAWSYGYTF.